Listed below are T cell receptor beta chains from one sample, sequenced in a study of a mutant IDH1 vaccine in newly diagnosed glioma. Clones were read by immunoSEQ multiplex PCR, and TCRdb kept only the in-frame ones, dropping some. The data show roughly 71,000 clones, with about 86% seen just once and under 3.5% held by the top ten. Source: PBMCs, taken from a glioma patient treated with radiotherapy, temozolomide or both. The source of these receptors is a man younger than 40 with glioma. The CDR3 runs from the conserved cysteine through the conserved F or W. Each record gives: V gene, J gene, D gene, clone size, CDR3 DNA, CDR3 protein. The D gene is left open where the match is weak. The size entry is marked missing in some rows and otherwise reads once, few, many or a size class.

v_gene: TRBV2
j_gene: TRBJ2-7
d_gene: NA
abundance: NA
CDR3nt: TGTGCCAGCATTTTCCGGGACGGCTCCTACGAGCAGTACTTC
CDR3aa: CASIFRDGSYEQYF

v_gene: TRBV6-5
j_gene: TRBJ1-3
d_gene: NA
abundance: NA
CDR3nt: TGTGCCAGCAGTTACGCCAGGGCAAGTGGAAACACCATATATTTT
CDR3aa: CASSYARASGNTIYF

v_gene: TRBV5-6
j_gene: TRBJ2-1
d_gene: TRBD1
abundance: NA
CDR3nt: TGTGCCAGCAGCTTGTATGCCGGGGACAGGGTCTACAATGAGCAGTTCTTC
CDR3aa: CASSLYAGDRVYNEQFF

v_gene: TRBV7-9
j_gene: TRBJ1-4
d_gene: TRBD1
abundance: NA
CDR3nt: TGTGCCAGCAGCTTACGACAGGGGGTGAATGAAAAACTGTTTTTT
CDR3aa: CASSLRQGVNEKLFF

v_gene: TRBV27
j_gene: TRBJ2-3
d_gene: NA
abundance: NA
CDR3nt: TGTGCCAGCAGCATCGACAGCACAGATACGCAGTATTTT
CDR3aa: CASSIDSTDTQYF

v_gene: TRBV5-1
j_gene: TRBJ2-3
d_gene: NA
abundance: NA
CDR3nt: TGCGCCAGCAGCTTCCTCGGGGGGCACACAGATACGCAGTATTTT
CDR3aa: CASSFLGGHTDTQYF

v_gene: TRBV5-5
j_gene: TRBJ2-5
d_gene: NA
abundance: NA
CDR3nt: TGTGCCAGCAGCTTTATGGGGGAAAACCAGTACTTC
CDR3aa: CASSFMGENQYF

v_gene: TRBV4-2
j_gene: TRBJ1-1
d_gene: NA
abundance: NA
CDR3nt: TGTGCCAGCAGGACGGAGGGAGGGTACCTAGCTGGAGCTTTCTTT
CDR3aa: CASRTEGGYLAGAFF

v_gene: TRBV27
j_gene: TRBJ2-2
d_gene: NA
abundance: NA
CDR3nt: TGTGCCAGCAGTTTAAGAGGGGGAGGGACACTGAACACCGGGGAGCTGTTTTTT
CDR3aa: CASSLRGGGTLNTGELFF

v_gene: TRBV4-2
j_gene: TRBJ1-4
d_gene: NA
abundance: few
CDR3nt: TGTGCCAGCAGCCAAGATCAGGGAATGAGGACTAATGAAAAACTGTTTTTT
CDR3aa: CASSQDQGMRTNEKLFF

v_gene: TRBV9
j_gene: TRBJ2-2
d_gene: NA
abundance: NA
CDR3nt: TGTGCCAGCAGCGTAGCTGCGGTAAACACCGGGGAGCTGTTTTTT
CDR3aa: CASSVAAVNTGELFF

v_gene: TRBV2
j_gene: TRBJ1-2
d_gene: TRBD1
abundance: NA
CDR3nt: TGTGCCAGCAGCGGACAGGGGTTGGATGGCTACACCTTC
CDR3aa: CASSGQGLDGYTF

v_gene: TRBV21-1
j_gene: TRBJ2-2
d_gene: NA
abundance: few
CDR3nt: TGTGCCAGCAGCAAAGGGGGCCCTGGGCAGGGGGGCACCGGGGAGCTGTTTTTT
CDR3aa: CASSKGGPGQGGTGELFF

v_gene: TRBV19
j_gene: TRBJ1-2
d_gene: NA
abundance: NA
CDR3nt: TGTGCCAGTAGTCAGAATCCCGACCATGGCTACACCTTC
CDR3aa: CASSQNPDHGYTF

v_gene: TRBV5-1
j_gene: TRBJ1-2
d_gene: NA
abundance: NA
CDR3nt: TGCGCCAGCAGCTTTGACAGGTTCGATGGCTACACCTTC
CDR3aa: CASSFDRFDGYTF

v_gene: TRBV27
j_gene: TRBJ2-1
d_gene: TRBD1
abundance: NA
CDR3nt: TGTGCCAGCACCCGGGGACAGGCAAACAATGAGCAGTTCTTC
CDR3aa: CASTRGQANNEQFF

v_gene: TRBV19
j_gene: TRBJ2-7
d_gene: NA
abundance: few
CDR3nt: TGTGCCAGTAGTATGAGGGCCCTCCCCCCCTACGAGCAGTACTTC
CDR3aa: CASSMRALPPYEQYF

v_gene: TRBV4-2
j_gene: TRBJ2-5
d_gene: NA
abundance: NA
CDR3nt: TGTGCCAGCAGCCAAAATACGGGGCGGGCTCGACTTCAAGAGACCCAGTACTTC
CDR3aa: CASSQNTGRARLQETQYF

v_gene: TRBV19
j_gene: TRBJ1-5
d_gene: TRBD1
abundance: few
CDR3nt: TGTGCCAGTAGTCGGGACAGGGGTGCCAATCAGCCCCAGCATTTT
CDR3aa: CASSRDRGANQPQHF

v_gene: TRBV7-9
j_gene: TRBJ2-3
d_gene: NA
abundance: NA
CDR3nt: TGTGCCAGCAGCTGGCAGTCCCTCACAGATACGCAGTATTTT
CDR3aa: CASSWQSLTDTQYF

v_gene: TRBV5-1
j_gene: TRBJ2-2
d_gene: NA
abundance: NA
CDR3nt: TGCGCCAGCAGCCCGACAGGGAACACCGGGGAGCTGTTTTTT
CDR3aa: CASSPTGNTGELFF

v_gene: TRBV6-1
j_gene: TRBJ1-5
d_gene: TRBD1
abundance: NA
CDR3nt: TGTGCCAGCAGCCTACAGGGGGGCAATCAGCCCCAGCATTTT
CDR3aa: CASSLQGGNQPQHF

v_gene: TRBV9
j_gene: TRBJ2-3
d_gene: NA
abundance: NA
CDR3nt: TGTGCCAGCAGCGTAGTGACCCAGGGTCGCACAGATACGCAGTATTTT
CDR3aa: CASSVVTQGRTDTQYF

v_gene: TRBV12-2
j_gene: TRBJ1-5
d_gene: NA
abundance: few
CDR3nt: TGTGCAAGTCGCTTATGCACAGGGGGCTTCTATACGCAGCCCCAGCATTTT
CDR3aa: CASRLCTGGFYTQPQHF

v_gene: TRBV29-1
j_gene: TRBJ1-3
d_gene: TRBD1
abundance: once
CDR3nt: TGCAGCGTCTCTTGGACAGGGAAAGGAGGAAACACCATATATTTT
CDR3aa: CSVSWTGKGGNTIYF

v_gene: TRBV19
j_gene: TRBJ2-3
d_gene: TRBD2
abundance: NA
CDR3nt: TGTGCCAGTTTCCGGGGGGGGGCCGGAGATACGCAGTATTTT
CDR3aa: CASFRGGAGDTQYF

v_gene: TRBV21-1
j_gene: TRBJ2-5
d_gene: NA
abundance: NA
CDR3nt: TGTGCCAGCAGCAAAGCGCTCGGCAGGGAAGAGACCCAGTACTTC
CDR3aa: CASSKALGREETQYF

v_gene: TRBV6-1
j_gene: TRBJ1-4
d_gene: TRBD1
abundance: NA
CDR3nt: TGTGCCAGCAGTACTGGACAGGGGGACAAACTGTTTTTT
CDR3aa: CASSTGQGDKLFF

v_gene: TRBV10-2
j_gene: TRBJ2-7
d_gene: NA
abundance: NA
CDR3nt: TGCGCCAGCACGCCCGGTTCGGGACAAGGGAATTACGAGCAGTACTTC
CDR3aa: CASTPGSGQGNYEQYF

v_gene: TRBV9
j_gene: TRBJ1-2
d_gene: NA
abundance: NA
CDR3nt: TGTGCCAGCAGCGTGGAAGGGCCCTATGGCTACACCTTC
CDR3aa: CASSVEGPYGYTF

v_gene: TRBV11-2
j_gene: TRBJ2-2
d_gene: NA
abundance: NA
CDR3nt: TGTGCCAGCAGCTTAGGGATCGCCGGGGAGCTGTTTTTT
CDR3aa: CASSLGIAGELFF

v_gene: TRBV15
j_gene: TRBJ2-3
d_gene: NA
abundance: once
CDR3nt: TGTGCCACGCGCAGGGGAACAGATACGCAGTATTTT
CDR3aa: CATRRGTDTQYF

v_gene: TRBV25-1
j_gene: TRBJ2-3
d_gene: NA
abundance: NA
CDR3nt: TGTGCCAGCAGCCCCGAGACAGATACGCAGTATTTT
CDR3aa: CASSPETDTQYF

v_gene: TRBV6-6
j_gene: TRBJ1-1
d_gene: NA
abundance: NA
CDR3nt: TGTGCCAGCAGAAAGACAGAACTAGCAATGAACACTGAAGCTTTCTTT
CDR3aa: CASRKTELAMNTEAFF

v_gene: TRBV11-2
j_gene: TRBJ2-1
d_gene: TRBD2
abundance: NA
CDR3nt: TGTGCCAGCAGCGATTTAGCGGGGGAAAGAGATGAGCAGTTCTTC
CDR3aa: CASSDLAGERDEQFF

v_gene: TRBV11-2
j_gene: TRBJ2-7
d_gene: NA
abundance: NA
CDR3nt: TGTGCCAGCAGCTTGGCAGGGGTATACGAGCAGTACTTC
CDR3aa: CASSLAGVYEQYF

v_gene: TRBV27
j_gene: TRBJ2-5
d_gene: NA
abundance: NA
CDR3nt: TGTGCCAGCAGTTTAATAGCCGACCAAGAGACCCAGTACTTC
CDR3aa: CASSLIADQETQYF

v_gene: TRBV6-6
j_gene: TRBJ1-4
d_gene: TRBD1
abundance: NA
CDR3nt: TGTGCCAGCTCCAGAGGGACAGGGGGCGAAAAACTGTTCTTT
CDR3aa: CASSRGTGGEKLFF

v_gene: TRBV10-3
j_gene: TRBJ2-5
d_gene: NA
abundance: NA
CDR3nt: TGTGCCATCAGTGTAGGTCAGGGAAAGGAAGAGACCCAGTACTTC
CDR3aa: CAISVGQGKEETQYF

v_gene: TRBV27
j_gene: TRBJ1-1
d_gene: NA
abundance: NA
CDR3nt: TGTGCCAGCAGTTACCTTAGGGGACGGCCGGTCACTGAAGCTTTCTTT
CDR3aa: CASSYLRGRPVTEAFF

v_gene: TRBV5-6
j_gene: TRBJ1-1
d_gene: TRBD1
abundance: once
CDR3nt: TGTGCCAGCAGCTTGGTAGCGGGACAGGGGGCCGAGAACACTGAAGCTTTCTTT
CDR3aa: CASSLVAGQGAENTEAFF